This T cell receptor (beta chain) was sequenced in a study of T-cell reconstitution after alpha-beta-depleted transplantation in children. Unique molecular identifiers tagged the TCRbeta library. Via MiXCR, TCRdb re-called the PCR reads, giving one row per CDR3 protein. The sample comprises 220,000 or so distinct CDR3 sequences, 6.5% to 9% of which are singletons, and 6% to 7% rests with the top ten. At least ten counts were recorded for this clonotype. Its matching antigen is unknown. Findings and caveats of the study: Surviving recipient T cells and intrathymic progenitors accounted for some patients' high TCRbeta diversity at day 60. After transplant, at about two months, alpha-beta T cells were reportedly derived from several hundred expanded graft clones. T-cell numbers and diversity one year post-transplant derived largely from freshly generated T cells.

The germline V gene encodes CDR1 SQVTM and CDR2 ANQGSEA. V gave up 3 bases and J gave up 4 bases; unmatched junction bases: 4. The CDR3 is 16 residues long. This TCR was sampled from a male patient between 10 and 17 years old who had a stem cell transplant for acute lymphoblastic leukemia, so the T cells may come from the graft donor. This sequence joins TRBV29-1 and TRBJ2-3; 16 nucleotides line up with TRBD2. This specimen consisted of PBMCs, mostly from graft donor cells, obtained 180 days after TCRalphabeta/CD19-depleted stem cell transplant. This CDR3 reads CSVDGTSGGAPDTQYF. CDR3 DNA sequence: TGCAGCGTTGATGGGACTAGCGGGGGGGCCCCAGATACGCAGTATTTT.